Sequencing of this T cell receptor beta chain was carried out in a study of response to subunit inactivated influenza vaccine (dated by TCRdb to 2017 to 2018). Study-wide context: Deep quantitative T cell receptor repertoire profiling was used in the study to track responses to a trivalent subunit inactivated influenza vaccine.

In its sample, this clonotype was seen a few times. This clone's antigen is unknown. It has no much larger one-base neighbor in the sample; base qualities were not kept. The method was RT-PCR. Sequenced using an Illumina HiSeq 2500. TCRdb took the public reads, trimmed them with fastp at Q25, ran MiXCR for clone calling and kept in-frame beta chains. Every distinct CDR3 protein forms one entry, paired with its most common genes and DNA. For this sample the table gives hundreds of thousands of distinct CDR3 sequences, of which 15% to 20% were detected only once. The ten largest clones take up approximately 11% of the sample. The V end loses 5 bases and the J end loses 5 bases, and a stretch of 10 bases separates them. Inclusive of the bounding cysteine and phenylalanine, the CDR3 is 12 residues long. CDR3 DNA is the only sequence kept; it has 36 bases, read in frame from the first base. Per the germline V gene, SQVTM is the CDR1 and ANQGSEA is the CDR2.

Findings and caveats that apply to the study as a whole: According to the authors, only a limited number of new T cells may be recruited by each seasonal influenza vaccination.

The TCR was taken from a middle-aged man who received an inactivated influenza vaccine. Donor details come from another sample of the same person, matched by shared clones. The chain uses TRBV29-1 and TRBJ1-5, and perhaps TRBD1 as D gene, on 6 matching bases. The material sequenced was PBMCs from blood, taken around 5 days after vaccination. The bases are TGCAGCGTTTCAGGGGTGGATCAGCCCCAGCATTTT. Its protein is CSVSGVDQPQHF.